This T cell receptor beta chain was documented in a study of T cells in Graves' hyperthyroidism and ophthalmopathy. Across the study: Blood from the periphery was taken at initial diagnosis, before any treatment.

Ten or more counts support this clonotype. Its antigen is unidentified. Exclusion of patients followed from uncontrolled infection, other autoimmune disease, pregnancy or lactation. Predating any ophthalmopathy symptoms, the blood sample was taken at first hyperthyroidism diagnosis. RNA transcripts were the template for amplifying TCR beta CDR3 regions. HTBI primers were the set used in a first-round RT-PCR of the TCR CDR3. TCRdb itself ran the multiplex PCR reads through MiXCR, one entry per CDR3 protein. Of under 750,000 distinct CDR3 sequences listed, about 19% were seen once; the top ten hold around 17%. The CDR3 spans 17 residues. Trimming removed 0 bases at V and 3 bases at J, with 20 bases between. Per germline, CDR1 DFQATT and CDR2 SNEGSKA (reference sequence). Findings of the study overall: Appearing also in blood were most of the thyroid clonotypes expanded above 0.001.

Sample: blood. V and J are TRBV20-1 and TRBJ1-1; the D gene is possibly TRBD1 (6 bases). The sequence was obtained from a woman between 45 and 60 years old with Graves' hyperthyroidism that later progressed to Graves' ophthalmopathy. This chain's CDR3 is CSAREQGHQGRHTEAFF. Written as DNA, the CDR3 is TGCAGTGCTAGAGAGCAGGGGCACCAGGGACGGCACACTGAAGCTTTCTTT.